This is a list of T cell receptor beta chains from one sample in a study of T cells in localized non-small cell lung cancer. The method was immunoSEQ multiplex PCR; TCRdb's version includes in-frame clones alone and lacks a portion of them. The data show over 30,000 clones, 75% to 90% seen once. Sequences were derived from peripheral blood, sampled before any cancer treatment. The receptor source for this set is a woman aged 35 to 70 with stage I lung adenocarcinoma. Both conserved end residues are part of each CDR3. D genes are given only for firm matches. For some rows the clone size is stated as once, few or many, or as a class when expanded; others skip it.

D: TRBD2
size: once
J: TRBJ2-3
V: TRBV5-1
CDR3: CASSLGASGSTDTQYF
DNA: TGCGCCAGCAGCTTGGGAGCTAGCGGAAGCACAGATACGCAGTATTTT

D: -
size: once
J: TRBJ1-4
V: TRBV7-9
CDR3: CASSLGGMGELFF
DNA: TGTGCCAGCAGCTTAGGAGGGATGGGGGAACTGTTTTTT

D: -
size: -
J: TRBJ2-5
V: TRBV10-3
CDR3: CAISQGSIGETQYF
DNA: TGTGCCATCAGTCAGGGGAGTATCGGAGAGACCCAGTACTTC

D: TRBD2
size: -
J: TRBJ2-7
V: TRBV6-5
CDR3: CASSWSGRNHEQYF
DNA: TGTGCCAGCAGTTGGAGCGGGAGGAACCACGAGCAGTACTTC

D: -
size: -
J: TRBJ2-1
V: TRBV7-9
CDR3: CASSLGGQTWDEQFF
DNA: TGTGCCAGCAGCTTAGGGGGGCAGACCTGGGATGAGCAGTTCTTC

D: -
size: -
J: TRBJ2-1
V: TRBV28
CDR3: CASSSLNEQFF
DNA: TGTGCCAGCTCATCATTAAATGAGCAGTTCTTC

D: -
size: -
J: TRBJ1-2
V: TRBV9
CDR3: CASSGIRTAAVGYTF
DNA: TGTGCCAGCAGCGGGATCCGGACAGCGGCAGTTGGCTACACCTTC

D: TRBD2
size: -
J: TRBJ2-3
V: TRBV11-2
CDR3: CASSLDGVGLAGVGDTQYF
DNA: TGTGCCAGCAGCTTAGATGGTGTCGGACTAGCGGGAGTTGGAGATACGCAGTATTTT

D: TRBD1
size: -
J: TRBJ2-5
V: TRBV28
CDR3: CASSVGQEETQYF
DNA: TGTGCCAGCAGTGTGGGACAGGAAGAGACCCAGTACTTC

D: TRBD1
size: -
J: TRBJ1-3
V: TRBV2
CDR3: CASSGVRQGRNTIYF
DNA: TGTGCCAGCAGTGGGGTCCGACAGGGGAGAAACACCATATATTTT

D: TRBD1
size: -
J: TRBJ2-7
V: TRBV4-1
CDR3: CASSPPPGQGDYEQYF
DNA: TGCGCCAGCAGCCCCCCACCGGGACAGGGAGACTACGAGCAGTACTTC

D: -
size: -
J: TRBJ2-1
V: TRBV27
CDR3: CASSLFGENEQFF
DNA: TGTGCCAGCAGTTTATTTGGGGAAAATGAGCAGTTCTTC

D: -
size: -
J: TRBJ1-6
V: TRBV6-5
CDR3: CASSYVLGANSPLHF
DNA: TGTGCCAGCAGTTACGTATTGGGTGCCAATTCACCCCTCCACTTT

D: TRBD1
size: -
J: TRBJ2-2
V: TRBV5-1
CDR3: CASSRQGSGTGELFF
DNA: TGCGCCAGCAGCCGACAGGGGAGCGGCACCGGGGAGCTGTTTTTT

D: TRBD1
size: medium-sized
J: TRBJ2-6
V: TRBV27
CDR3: CASSGTGGFGANVLTF
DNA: TGTGCCAGCTCCGGGACAGGGGGCTTTGGGGCCAACGTCCTGACTTTC

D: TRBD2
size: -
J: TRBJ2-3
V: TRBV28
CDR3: CASSRWTSGSSDTQYF
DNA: TGTGCCAGCAGTCGATGGACTAGCGGGAGTTCGGATACGCAGTATTTT

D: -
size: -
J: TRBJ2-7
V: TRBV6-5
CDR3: CASSGTRVEQYF
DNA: TGTGCCAGCAGTGGTACTAGGGTCGAGCAGTACTTC

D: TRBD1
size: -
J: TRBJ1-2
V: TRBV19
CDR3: CASSTIGQGGDYGYTF
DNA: TGTGCCAGTAGTACAATTGGTCAAGGGGGCGACTATGGCTACACCTTC